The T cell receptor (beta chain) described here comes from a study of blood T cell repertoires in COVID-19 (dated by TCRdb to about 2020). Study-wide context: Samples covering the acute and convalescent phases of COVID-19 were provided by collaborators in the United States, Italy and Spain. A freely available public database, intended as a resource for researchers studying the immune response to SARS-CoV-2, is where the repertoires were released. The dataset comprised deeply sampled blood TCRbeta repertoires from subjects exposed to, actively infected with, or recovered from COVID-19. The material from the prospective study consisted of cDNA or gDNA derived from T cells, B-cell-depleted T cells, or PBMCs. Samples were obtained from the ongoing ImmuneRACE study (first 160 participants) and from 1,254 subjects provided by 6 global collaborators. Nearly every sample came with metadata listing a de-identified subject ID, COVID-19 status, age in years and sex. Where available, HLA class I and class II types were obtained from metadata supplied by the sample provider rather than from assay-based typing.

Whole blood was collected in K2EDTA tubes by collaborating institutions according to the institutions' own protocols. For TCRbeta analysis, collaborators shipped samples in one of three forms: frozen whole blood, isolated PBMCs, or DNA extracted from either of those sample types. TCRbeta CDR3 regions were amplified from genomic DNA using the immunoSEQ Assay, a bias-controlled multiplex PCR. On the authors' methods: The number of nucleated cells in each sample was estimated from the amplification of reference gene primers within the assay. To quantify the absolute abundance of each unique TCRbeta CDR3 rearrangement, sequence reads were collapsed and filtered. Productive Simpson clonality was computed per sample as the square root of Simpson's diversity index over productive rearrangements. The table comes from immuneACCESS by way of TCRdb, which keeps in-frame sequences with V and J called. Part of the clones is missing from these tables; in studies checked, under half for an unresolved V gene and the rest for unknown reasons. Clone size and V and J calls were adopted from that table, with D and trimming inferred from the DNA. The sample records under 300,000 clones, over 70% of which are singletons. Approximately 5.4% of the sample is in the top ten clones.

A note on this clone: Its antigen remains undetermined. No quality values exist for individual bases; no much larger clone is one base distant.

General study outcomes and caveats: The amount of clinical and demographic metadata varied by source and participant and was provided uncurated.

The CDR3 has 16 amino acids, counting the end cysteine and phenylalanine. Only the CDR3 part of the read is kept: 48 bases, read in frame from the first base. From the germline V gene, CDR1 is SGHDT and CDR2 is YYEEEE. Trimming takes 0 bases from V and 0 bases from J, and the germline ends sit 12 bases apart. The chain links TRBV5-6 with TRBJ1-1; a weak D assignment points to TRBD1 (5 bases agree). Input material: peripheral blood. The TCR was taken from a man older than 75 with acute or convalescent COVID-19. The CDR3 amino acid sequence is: CASSLGGRGMNTEAFF. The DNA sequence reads TGTGCCAGCAGCTTGGGGGGACGGGGGATGAACACTGAAGCTTTCTTT.